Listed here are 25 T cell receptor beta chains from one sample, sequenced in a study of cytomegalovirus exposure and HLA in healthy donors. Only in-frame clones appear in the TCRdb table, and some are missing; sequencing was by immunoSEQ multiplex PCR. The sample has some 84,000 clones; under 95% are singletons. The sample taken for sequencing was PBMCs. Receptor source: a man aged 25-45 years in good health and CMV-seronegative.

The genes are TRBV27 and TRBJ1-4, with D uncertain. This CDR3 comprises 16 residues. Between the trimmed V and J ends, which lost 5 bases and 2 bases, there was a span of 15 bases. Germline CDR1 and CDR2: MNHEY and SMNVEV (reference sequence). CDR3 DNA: TGTGCCAGCAGTGCCCGCGTTGGGCGTACTAATGAAAAACTGTTTTTT. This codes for CASSARVGRTNEKLFF.

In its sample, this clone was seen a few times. The CDR3 sequence: CASSLDREFGNEQFF. The CDR3 DNA sequence: TGTGCCAGCAGCTTGGACAGGGAGTTCGGCAATGAGCAGTTCTTC. The chain carries TRBV5-4 and TRBJ2-1; D possibly corresponds to TRBD1 (6 bases). The V gene lost 0 bases and the J gene lost 6 bases, with 13 bases spanning the gap. The CDR3 spans 15 residues. Germline CDR1 is SGHNT and CDR2 is YYREEE (reference sequence).

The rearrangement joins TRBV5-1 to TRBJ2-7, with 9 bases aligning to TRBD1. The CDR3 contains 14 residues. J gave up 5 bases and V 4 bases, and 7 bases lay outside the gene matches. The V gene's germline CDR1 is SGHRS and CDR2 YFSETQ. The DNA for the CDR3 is TGCGCCAGCAGCACGTGGACAGGGGACGACGAGCAGTACTTC. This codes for CASSTWTGDDEQYF.

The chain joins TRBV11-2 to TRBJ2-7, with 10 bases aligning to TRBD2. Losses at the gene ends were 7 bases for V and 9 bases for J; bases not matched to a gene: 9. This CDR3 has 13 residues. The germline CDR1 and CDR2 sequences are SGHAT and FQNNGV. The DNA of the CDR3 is TGTGCCAGCACCTCTAGCGGGAGTGGGGTGCAGTACTTC. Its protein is CASTSSGSGVQYF.

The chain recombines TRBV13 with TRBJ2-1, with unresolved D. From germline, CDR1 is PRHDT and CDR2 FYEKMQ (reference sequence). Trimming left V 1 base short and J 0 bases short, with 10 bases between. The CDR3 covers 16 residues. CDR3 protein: CASSLALISSYNEQFF. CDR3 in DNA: TGTGCCAGCAGCTTAGCGCTGATCAGCTCCTACAATGAGCAGTTCTTC.

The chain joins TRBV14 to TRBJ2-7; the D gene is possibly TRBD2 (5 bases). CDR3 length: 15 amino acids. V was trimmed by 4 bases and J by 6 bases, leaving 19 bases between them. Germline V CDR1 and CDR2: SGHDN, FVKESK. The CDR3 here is CASSRVGRDIPEQYF. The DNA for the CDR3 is TGTGCCAGCAGCCGAGTGGGGAGAGATATCCCCGAGCAGTACTTC.

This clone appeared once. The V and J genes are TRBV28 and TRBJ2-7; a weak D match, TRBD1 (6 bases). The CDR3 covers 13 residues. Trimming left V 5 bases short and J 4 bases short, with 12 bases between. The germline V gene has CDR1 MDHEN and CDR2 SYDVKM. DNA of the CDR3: TGTGCCAGCAGTAACAGGGTGTCGTACGAGCAGTACTTC. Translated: CASSNRVSYEQYF.

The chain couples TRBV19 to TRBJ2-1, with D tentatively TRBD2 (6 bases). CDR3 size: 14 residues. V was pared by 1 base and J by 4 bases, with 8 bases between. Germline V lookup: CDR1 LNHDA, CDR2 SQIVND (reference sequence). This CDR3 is CASSIAGEYNEQFF. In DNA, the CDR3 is TGTGCCAGTAGTATAGCGGGGGAGTACAATGAGCAGTTCTTC.

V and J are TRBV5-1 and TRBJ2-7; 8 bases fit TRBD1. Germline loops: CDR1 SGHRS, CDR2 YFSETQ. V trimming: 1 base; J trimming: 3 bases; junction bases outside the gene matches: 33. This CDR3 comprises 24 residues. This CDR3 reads CASSLRGPLVGDSGRGLFGYEQYF. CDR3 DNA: TGCGCCAGCAGCTTGAGGGGACCCCTGGTCGGTGATTCGGGCAGGGGGCTTTTCGGCTACGAGCAGTACTTC.

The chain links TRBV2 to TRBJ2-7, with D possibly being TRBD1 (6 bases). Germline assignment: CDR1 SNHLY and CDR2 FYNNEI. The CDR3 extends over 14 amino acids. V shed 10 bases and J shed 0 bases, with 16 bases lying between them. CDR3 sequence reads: CATSSQGTSYEQYF. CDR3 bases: TGTGCCACCTCCTCTCAGGGGACCTCCTACGAGCAGTACTTC.

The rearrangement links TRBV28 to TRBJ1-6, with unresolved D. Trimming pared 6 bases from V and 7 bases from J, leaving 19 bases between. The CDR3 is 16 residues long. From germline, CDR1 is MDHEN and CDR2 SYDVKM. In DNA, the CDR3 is TGTGCCAGCAGCCCTAACCTAGTGCGCAGCAATTCACCCCTCCACTTT. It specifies CASSPNLVRSNSPLHF.

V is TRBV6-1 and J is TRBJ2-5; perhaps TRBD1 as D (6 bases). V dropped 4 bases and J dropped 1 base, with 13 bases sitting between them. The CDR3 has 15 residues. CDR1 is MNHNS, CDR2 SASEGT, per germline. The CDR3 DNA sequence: TGTGCCAGCAGTGCGTCAGGGGTTCCCCAAGAGACCCAGTACTTC. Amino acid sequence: CASSASGVPQETQYF.

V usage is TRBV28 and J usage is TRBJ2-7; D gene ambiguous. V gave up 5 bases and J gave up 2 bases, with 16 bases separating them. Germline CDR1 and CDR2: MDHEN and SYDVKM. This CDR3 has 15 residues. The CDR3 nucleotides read TGTGCCAGCAGTGGAGTACCCTCACATACCTACGAGCAGTACTTC. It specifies CASSGVPSHTYEQYF.

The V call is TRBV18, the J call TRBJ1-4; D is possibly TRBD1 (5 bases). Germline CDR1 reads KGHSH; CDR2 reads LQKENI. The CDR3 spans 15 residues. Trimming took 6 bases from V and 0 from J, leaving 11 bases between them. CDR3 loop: CASSLNRPTNEKLFF. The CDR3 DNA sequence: TGTGCCAGCTCCCTCAACAGGCCAACTAATGAAAAACTGTTTTTT.

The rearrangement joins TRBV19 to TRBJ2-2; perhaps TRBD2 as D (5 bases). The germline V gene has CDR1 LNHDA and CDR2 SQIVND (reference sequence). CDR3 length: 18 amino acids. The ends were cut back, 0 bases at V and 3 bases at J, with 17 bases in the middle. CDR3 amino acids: CASSIDLRGPAYTGELFF. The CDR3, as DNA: TGTGCCAGTAGTATAGATCTACGCGGGCCAGCCTACACCGGGGAGCTGTTTTTT. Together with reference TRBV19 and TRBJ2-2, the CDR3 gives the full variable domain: DGGITQSPKYLFRKEGQNVTLSCEQNLNHDAMYWYRQDPGQGLRLIYYSQIVNDFQKGDIAEGYSVSREKKESFPLTVTSAQKNPTAFYLCASSIDLRGPAYTGELFFGEGSRLTVL.

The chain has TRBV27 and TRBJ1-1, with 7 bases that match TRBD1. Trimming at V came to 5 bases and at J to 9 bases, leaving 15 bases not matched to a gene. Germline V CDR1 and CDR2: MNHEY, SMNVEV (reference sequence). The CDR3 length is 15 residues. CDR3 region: CASSPLTGTVRQAFF. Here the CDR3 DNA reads TGTGCCAGCAGTCCGCTGACAGGGACAGTAAGACAAGCTTTCTTT.

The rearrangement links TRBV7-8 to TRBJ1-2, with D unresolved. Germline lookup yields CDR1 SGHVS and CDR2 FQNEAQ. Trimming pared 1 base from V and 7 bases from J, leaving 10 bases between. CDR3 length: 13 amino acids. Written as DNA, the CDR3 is TGTGCCAGCAGCTTAGGGTACGAGGTTGGCTACACCTTC. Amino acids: CASSLGYEVGYTF.

The chain's CDR3 is CASSSDSNTEAFF. In DNA, the CDR3 is TGCGCCAGCAGCTCAGACTCGAACACTGAAGCTTTCTTT. The rearrangement joins TRBV5-1 to TRBJ1-1; no clear D gene. Germline loops: CDR1 SGHRS, CDR2 YFSETQ. The CDR3 is 13 amino acids. The germline V and J ends were trimmed by 3 bases and 1 base, with 7 bases remaining between them.

The CDR3 bases are TGTGCCAGTAGTATTTTGTCGCAGGGGGCGCGTATTGGCTACACCTTC. Translated, it gives CASSILSQGARIGYTF. The chain is built from TRBV19 and TRBJ1-2, with 8 nucleotides matching TRBD1. This CDR3 has 16 amino acids. The germline V gene has CDR1 LNHDA and CDR2 SQIVND (reference sequence). V shed 3 bases, J shed 7 bases, and the junction held 13 bases outside the gene matches.

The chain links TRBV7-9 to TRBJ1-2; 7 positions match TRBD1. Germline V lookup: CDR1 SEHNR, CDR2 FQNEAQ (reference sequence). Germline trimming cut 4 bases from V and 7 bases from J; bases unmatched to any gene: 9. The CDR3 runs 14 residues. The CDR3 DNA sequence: TGTGCCAGCAGCTACCCCCGGGACAGCCCTGGCTACACCTTC. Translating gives CASSYPRDSPGYTF. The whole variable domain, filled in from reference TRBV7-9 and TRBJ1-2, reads DTGVSQNPRHKITKRGQNVTFRCDPISEHNRLYWYRQTLGQGPEFLTYFQNEAQLEKSRLLSDRFSAERPKGSFSTLEIQRTEQGDSAMYLCASSYPRDSPGYTFGSGTRLTVV.

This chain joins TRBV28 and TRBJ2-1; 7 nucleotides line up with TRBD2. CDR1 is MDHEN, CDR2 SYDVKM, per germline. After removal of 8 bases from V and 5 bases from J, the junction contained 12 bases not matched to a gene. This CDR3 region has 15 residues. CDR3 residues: CASRFGGSTHNEQFF. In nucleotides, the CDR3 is TGTGCCAGCCGATTTGGCGGGAGTACCCACAATGAGCAGTTCTTC.

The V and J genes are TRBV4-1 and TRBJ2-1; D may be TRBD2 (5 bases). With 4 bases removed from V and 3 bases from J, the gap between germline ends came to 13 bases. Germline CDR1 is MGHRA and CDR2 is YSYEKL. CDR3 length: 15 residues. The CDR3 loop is CASSLARGGYNEQFF. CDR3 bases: TGCGCCAGCAGCCTCGCCCGGGGTGGCTACAATGAGCAGTTCTTC.

DNA of the CDR3: TGTGCCAGCAGCCAAGACTCACAGGGGGCGCGTGGCTACACCTTC. Its translation: CASSQDSQGARGYTF. The rearrangement links TRBV14 to TRBJ1-2; 9 bases map to TRBD1. V was pared by 0 bases and J by 7 bases, with 6 bases of the junction left unmatched. Germline CDR1 reads SGHDN; CDR2 reads FVKESK. The CDR3 extends over 15 amino acids.

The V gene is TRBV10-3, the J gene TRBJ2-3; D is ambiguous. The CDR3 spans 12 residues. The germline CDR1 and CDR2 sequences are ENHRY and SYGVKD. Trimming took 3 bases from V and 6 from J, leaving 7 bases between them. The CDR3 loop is CAISDAGDTQYF. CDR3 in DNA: TGTGCCATCAGTGATGCCGGGGATACGCAGTATTTT.

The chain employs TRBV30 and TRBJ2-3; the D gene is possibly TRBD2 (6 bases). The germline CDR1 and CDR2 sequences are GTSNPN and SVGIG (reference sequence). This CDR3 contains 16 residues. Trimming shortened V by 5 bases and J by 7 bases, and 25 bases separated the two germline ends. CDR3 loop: CAWGLKTSPPGNTQYF. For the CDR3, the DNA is TGTGCCTGGGGATTGAAGACTAGTCCCCCCGGGAATACGCAGTATTTT.